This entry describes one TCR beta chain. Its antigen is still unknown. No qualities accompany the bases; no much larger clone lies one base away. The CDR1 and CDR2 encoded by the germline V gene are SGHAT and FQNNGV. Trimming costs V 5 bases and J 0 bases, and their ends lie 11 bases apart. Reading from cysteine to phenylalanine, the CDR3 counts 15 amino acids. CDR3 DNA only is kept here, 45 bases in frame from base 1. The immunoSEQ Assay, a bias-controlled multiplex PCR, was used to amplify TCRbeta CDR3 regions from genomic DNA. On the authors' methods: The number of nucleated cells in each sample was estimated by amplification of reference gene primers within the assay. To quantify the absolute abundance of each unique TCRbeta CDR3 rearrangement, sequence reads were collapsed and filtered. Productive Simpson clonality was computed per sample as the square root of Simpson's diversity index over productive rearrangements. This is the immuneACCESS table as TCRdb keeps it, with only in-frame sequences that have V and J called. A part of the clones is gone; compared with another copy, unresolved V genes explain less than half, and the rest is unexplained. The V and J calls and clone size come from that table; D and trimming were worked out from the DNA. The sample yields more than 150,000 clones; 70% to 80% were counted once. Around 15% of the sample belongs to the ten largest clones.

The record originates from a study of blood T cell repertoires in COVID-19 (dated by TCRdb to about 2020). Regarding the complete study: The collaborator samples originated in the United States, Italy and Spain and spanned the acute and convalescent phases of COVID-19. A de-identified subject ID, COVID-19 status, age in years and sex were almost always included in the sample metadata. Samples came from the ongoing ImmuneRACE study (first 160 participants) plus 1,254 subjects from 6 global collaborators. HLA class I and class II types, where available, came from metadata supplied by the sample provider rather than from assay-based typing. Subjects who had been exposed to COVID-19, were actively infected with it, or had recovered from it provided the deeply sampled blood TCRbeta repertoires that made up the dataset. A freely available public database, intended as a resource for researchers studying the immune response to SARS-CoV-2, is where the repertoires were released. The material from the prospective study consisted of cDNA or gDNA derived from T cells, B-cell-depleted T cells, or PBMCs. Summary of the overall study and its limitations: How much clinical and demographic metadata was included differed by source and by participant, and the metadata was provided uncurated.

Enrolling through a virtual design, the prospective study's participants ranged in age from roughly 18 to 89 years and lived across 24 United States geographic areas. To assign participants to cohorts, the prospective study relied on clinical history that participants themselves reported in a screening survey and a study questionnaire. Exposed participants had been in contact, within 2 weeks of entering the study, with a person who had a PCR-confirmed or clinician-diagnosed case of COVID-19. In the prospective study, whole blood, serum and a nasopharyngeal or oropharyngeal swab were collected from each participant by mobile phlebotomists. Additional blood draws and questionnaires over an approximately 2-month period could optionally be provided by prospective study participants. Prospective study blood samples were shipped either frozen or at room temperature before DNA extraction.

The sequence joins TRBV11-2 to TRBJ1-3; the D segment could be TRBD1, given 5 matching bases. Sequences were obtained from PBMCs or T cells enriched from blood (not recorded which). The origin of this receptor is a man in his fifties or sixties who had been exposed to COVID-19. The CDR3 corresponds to CASSLTGSSGNTIYF. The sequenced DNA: TGTGCCAGCAGCCTTACAGGTTCCTCTGGAAACACCATATATTTT.